Listed below are T cell receptor beta chains from one sample, sequenced in a study of CD4+ T cells in melanoma. Only in-frame clones appear in the TCRdb table, and some are missing; sequencing was by immunoSEQ multiplex PCR. The sample has roughly 110,000 clones; 92% are singletons. Sequenced: peripheral blood. The receptor source for this set is a human donor with melanoma. CDR3s include the opening cysteine and the closing phenylalanine or tryptophan. D genes are given only for firm matches. Expanded clones are given a class, and other clones once, few, many or no size at all.

.	TRBJ1-1	.	TRBV30	TGTGCCTCCTCGCGCCGACACACTGAAGCTTTCTTT	CASSRRHTEAFF
.	TRBJ2-7	TRBD2	TRBV7-3	TGTGCCAGCAGCTCTCCCTTGGGGACTAGCGGGAACTACGAGCAGTACTTC	CASSSPLGTSGNYEQYF
.	TRBJ2-7	TRBD1	TRBV5-6	TGTGCCAGCAGCGCCCCGGGACAGACCGACTACGAGCAGTACTTC	CASSAPGQTDYEQYF
.	TRBJ2-1	TRBD2	TRBV28	TGTGCCAGCCTCAGGGCGGGAGAGGGGAATGAGCAGTTCTTC	CASLRAGEGNEQFF
.	TRBJ1-3	TRBD1	TRBV29-1	TGCAGCGTCTACGACAGGGGGCGCGGTGGAAACACCATATATTTT	CSVYDRGRGGNTIYF
.	TRBJ2-5	TRBD1	TRBV18	TGTGCCAGCTCACCCACGGACAGGGGAGAGACCCAGTACTTC	CASSPTDRGETQYF
.	TRBJ1-4	.	TRBV9	TGTGCCAGCAGCGTAGTCGGGGGATCTAATGAAAAACTGTTTTTT	CASSVVGGSNEKLFF
.	TRBJ1-4	.	TRBV28	TGTGCCAGCAGCCCGGCGGGGAATGAAAAACTGTTTTTT	CASSPAGNEKLFF
few	TRBJ1-5	.	TRBV28	TGTGCCAGCGGTTCAGGCAATCAGCCCCAGCATTTT	CASGSGNQPQHF
.	TRBJ2-5	.	TRBV19	TGTGCCAGTAGTTCACGACAGGGAGGGCAAGAGACCCAGTACTTC	CASSSRQGGQETQYF
.	TRBJ2-3	.	TRBV12-2	TGTGCAAGTCGCATCCCCCCCTTCGGGGCCACAGATACGCAGTATTTT	CASRIPPFGATDTQYF
.	TRBJ2-7	TRBD2	TRBV27	TGTGCCAGCAGTTTATTCGGACTAGCGGGTAGCAATCGCGAGCAGTACTTC	CASSLFGLAGSNREQYF
.	TRBJ1-2	.	TRBV30	TGTGCCTGGAGTGAGGGGCAGGCTGGCTATGGCTACACCTTC	CAWSEGQAGYGYTF
.	TRBJ2-5	.	TRBV4-3	TGCGCCAGCAGCCAGGCTACCCAAGAGACCCAGTACTTC	CASSQATQETQYF
.	TRBJ1-1	.	TRBV5-1	TGCGCCAGCAGCTTGGCGGGGGATACAGGCGCTGAAGCTTTCTTT	CASSLAGDTGAEAFF
.	TRBJ2-1	TRBD2	TRBV18	TGTGCCAGCTCACCGCAGCGGGGTTACAATGAGCAGTTCTTC	CASSPQRGYNEQFF
.	TRBJ2-1	.	TRBV7-8	TGTGCCAGCAGCTTAGTGGCTAGCTCCTACAATGAGCAGTTCTTC	CASSLVASSYNEQFF
once	TRBJ1-6	.	TRBV9	TGTGCCAGCAGCGCATCAGTCAACTCCTATAATTCACCCCTCCACTTT	CASSASVNSYNSPLHF
.	TRBJ2-2	TRBD2	TRBV11-2	TGTGCCAGCAGCTTAATTGGCGGGAGATACACCGGGGAGCTGTTTTTT	CASSLIGGRYTGELFF
.	TRBJ2-6	.	TRBV7-8	TGTGCCAGCAGCTTAAGACTCTCTGGGGCCAACGTCCTGACTTTC	CASSLRLSGANVLTF
.	TRBJ2-3	.	TRBV7-2	TGTGCCAGCAGCTTAGTACTAGCAGGTTCGAATACGCAGTATTTT	CASSLVLAGSNTQYF
.	TRBJ2-1	.	TRBV21-1	TGTGCCAGCAGCAAAGTAAGGGGACCAAACAATGAGCAGTTCTTC	CASSKVRGPNNEQFF
.	TRBJ1-2	.	TRBV25-1	TGTGCCAGCAGTGCGGGAGGGGGTGACAGCTATGGCTACACCTTC	CASSAGGGDSYGYTF
.	TRBJ1-5	.	TRBV4-3	TGCGCCAGCAGCCCTCGACAGACCGGCAATCAGCCCCAGCATTTT	CASSPRQTGNQPQHF
.	TRBJ1-5	.	TRBV18	TGTGCCAGCTCACCGATTGGAGATAGCAATCAGCCCCAGCATTTT	CASSPIGDSNQPQHF
.	TRBJ2-5	TRBD2	TRBV7-2	TGTGCCAGCAGTCCCGGACTAGCGGGGGTAGAGACCCAGTACTTC	CASSPGLAGVETQYF
.	TRBJ1-2	TRBD1	TRBV7-2	TGTGCCAGCAGCCCCGGACAGGGCTATGGCTACACCTTC	CASSPGQGYGYTF
.	TRBJ2-6	TRBD1	TRBV19	TGTGCCAGTGAAACAGGGGTCGGGGCCAACGTCCTGACTTTC	CASETGVGANVLTF
.	TRBJ2-5	.	TRBV5-5	TGTGCCAGCAGCTTGGTATCAGGGGGGGCATTGACCCAGTACTTC	CASSLVSGGALTQYF
.	TRBJ2-5	TRBD2	TRBV19	TGTGCCAGTAGTATCCAGGGACTACAAGAGACCCAGTACTTC	CASSIQGLQETQYF
.	TRBJ2-2	TRBD2	TRBV19	TGTGCCAGTAGTTCCTTCCCTGGGACTAGCGGGGGACCTAACACCGGGGAGCTGTTTTTT	CASSSFPGTSGGPNTGELFF
.	TRBJ2-5	TRBD2	TRBV29-1	TGCAGCGTTGTGACTAGCGGGAGTGAGACCCAGTACTTC	CSVVTSGSETQYF
.	TRBJ2-6	.	TRBV27	TGTGCCACAGGGGCATCTGGGGCCAACGTCCTGACTTTC	CATGASGANVLTF
once	TRBJ1-2	TRBD1	TRBV28	TGTGCCAGCAGCCCCCCAGGGGGATCTTTGGTCTATGGCTACACCTTC	CASSPPGGSLVYGYTF
.	TRBJ2-2	.	TRBV6-1	TGTGCCAGCTCCGGAGGGGGGAGGTCCACCGGGGAGCTGTTTTTT	CASSGGGRSTGELFF
.	TRBJ1-1	.	TRBV11-3	TGTGCCAGCAGCTTAGGGGTGAACACTGAAGCTTTCTTT	CASSLGVNTEAFF
.	TRBJ2-5	.	TRBV5-5	TGTGCCAGCACGTACGGCAGGCGAGAGACCCAGTACTTC	CASTYGRRETQYF
.	TRBJ1-1	.	TRBV7-3	TGTGCCAGCAGCCAGGAGGGGGGCAGGGCGAACACTGAAGCTTTCTTT	CASSQEGGRANTEAFF
.	TRBJ2-3	.	TRBV4-1	TGCGCCAGCAGCCAAGTGGTTCGGGGGATCGGAGATACGCAGTATTTT	CASSQVVRGIGDTQYF
.	TRBJ2-7	TRBD2	TRBV7-9	TGTGCCAGCAGCTCCGGGACTAGCGTCTACGAGCAGTACTTC	CASSSGTSVYEQYF
few	TRBJ2-3	.	TRBV11-3	TGTGCCAGCAGCTTACGGAGCACAGATACGCAGTATTTT	CASSLRSTDTQYF
.	TRBJ2-2	TRBD1	TRBV27	TGTGCCAGCAGTACCCTCAGGGGGCGGACCGGGGAGCTGTTTTTT	CASSTLRGRTGELFF
.	TRBJ1-5	.	TRBV7-9	TGTGCCAGCAGTCCCGGGGACAATCAGCCCCAGCATTTT	CASSPGDNQPQHF
.	TRBJ2-2	TRBD2	TRBV4-3	TGCGCCAGCAGCCCTCTAGCGGGAGAGGCGATCGGGGAGCTGTTTTTT	CASSPLAGEAIGELFF
once	TRBJ2-1	.	TRBV28	TGTGCCAGCAGACAGGGGGGGCGCCTCTACAATGAGCAGTTCTTC	CASRQGGRLYNEQFF
.	TRBJ1-2	.	TRBV5-1	TGCGCCAGCAGCTTGGGGTCGCTCCCAAACTATGGCTACACCTTC	CASSLGSLPNYGYTF
.	TRBJ2-2	.	TRBV11-2	TGTGCCAGCAGCCGGGGTGGGAACACCGGGGAGCTGTTTTTT	CASSRGGNTGELFF
.	TRBJ1-1	.	TRBV4-3	TGCGCCAGCAGCCGACAGGCGGATACTGAAGCTTTCTTT	CASSRQADTEAFF
.	TRBJ2-7	.	TRBV14	TGTGCCAGCAGCCTCGTCCGGGGAAGCGGGTACGAGCAGTACTTC	CASSLVRGSGYEQYF